The rows below give T cell receptor beta chains drawn from one sample of a study of Graves' ophthalmopathy and Graves' hyperthyroidism. TCRdb recomputed calls from the multiplex PCR reads with MiXCR, one row per CDR3 protein. This sample has 650,000 to 900,000 distinct CDR3 sequences; 35% to 50% occur once, and the top ten carry 40% to 55%. Sequences were obtained from peripheral blood. The receptors come from an adult man with Graves' ophthalmopathy. The CDR3 runs from the conserved cysteine through the conserved F or W. The D gene is left open where the match is weak. Size is omitted from some rows. Given values are once, few, many or a class for expanded clones.

V	J	D	size	DNA	CDR3
TRBV29-1	TRBJ2-7	.	many	TGCAGCGTTGAAAAGGATTGCCATCCGCTGTGTCTGCTCTCCTACGAGCAGTACTTC	CSVEKDCHPLCLLSYEQYF
TRBV7-2	TRBJ2-5	.	many	TGTGCCAGCAGCCAACGTTGGGGGGAAGAGACCCAGTACTTC	CASSQRWGEETQYF
TRBV15	TRBJ2-5	.	.	TGTGCCACCAGCAGGAGCTACTTACACCAAGAGACCCAGTACTTC	CATSRSYLHQETQYF
TRBV5-4	TRBJ2-6	TRBD1	.	TGTGCCAGCAGACCGACAGGGGGGGCATCTGGGGCCAACGTCCTGACTTTC	CASRPTGGASGANVLTF
TRBV20-1	TRBJ2-2	.	.	TGCAGTGCTAGAGAGGGCGGAAACACCGGGGAGCTGTTTTTT	CSAREGGNTGELFF
TRBV7-9	TRBJ2-2	TRBD1	.	TGTGCCAGCAGCTTACAGGGGGCGGACGGGGAGCTGTTTTTT	CASSLQGADGELFF
TRBV24-1	TRBJ1-5	.	.	TGTGCCAGCAGAGAGGACCGGCAGCCCCAGCATTTT	CASREDRQPQHF
TRBV20-1	TRBJ2-5	.	few	TGCAGTGCTAGTGGCGAGAACGGAGAGACCCAGTACTTC	CSASGENGETQYF
TRBV24-1	TRBJ1-5	TRBD1	.	TGTGCCAGCAGTTACGCGGGACAGGGGGCGGGTCAGCCCCAGCATTTT	CASSYAGQGAGQPQHF
TRBV20-1	TRBJ2-5	TRBD1	many	TGCAGTGCTACTAGTAGGACAGGGGGCGATGGAGAGACCCAGTACTTC	CSATSRTGGDGETQYF
TRBV25-1	TRBJ2-7	.	.	TGTGCCAGCAGCCAAGTTTCCACCTCCGACGAGCAGTACTTC	CASSQVSTSDEQYF
TRBV10-2	TRBJ2-2	.	many	TGCGCCAGCAGTAAAGATGGAGGCGTGAACACCGGGGAGCTGTTTTTT	CASSKDGGVNTGELFF
TRBV15	TRBJ1-2	TRBD1	.	TGTGCCACCAGCAGCTTGGGGACAGGTGAATACTATGGCTACACCTTC	CATSSLGTGEYYGYTF
TRBV5-4	TRBJ1-2	.	.	TGTGCCAGCAGCCTGTCGACATTTTCAAACTATGGCTACACCTTC	CASSLSTFSNYGYTF
TRBV20-1	TRBJ1-2	TRBD1	.	TGCAGTGCTCGGGACAGTCCAGCTAACTATGGCTACACCTTC	CSARDSPANYGYTF
TRBV11-2	TRBJ1-5	.	.	TGTGCCAGCAGCCCGAGAGGGGAACAGGATTATAGCAATCAGCCCCAGCATTTT	CASSPRGEQDYSNQPQHF
TRBV6-5	TRBJ2-7	TRBD2	few	TGTGCCAGCAGTTCGTCGGGACTAGCGGGATTCTACGAGCAGTACTTC	CASSSSGLAGFYEQYF
TRBV7-9	TRBJ2-7	.	many	TGTGCCAGCAGCTTAGTTGAACACTACGAGCAGTACTTC	CASSLVEHYEQYF
TRBV2	TRBJ1-1	.	.	TGTGCCAGCAGTCTAGTGGGACGGACCAACACTGAAGCTTTCTTT	CASSLVGRTNTEAFF
TRBV20-1	TRBJ2-7	TRBD2	.	TGCAGTGCTAGAGCATCTGGGACTAGCGTGCAGTACTTC	CSARASGTSVQYF
TRBV15	TRBJ2-7	.	many	TGTGCCGTCAGTGTCGGTTTCAACGAGCAGTACTTC	CAVSVGFNEQYF
TRBV6-5	TRBJ2-7	.	.	TGTGCCAGCAGTTACTCGGGCTTCGAGCAGTACTTC	CASSYSGFEQYF
TRBV7-8	TRBJ2-7	TRBD1	many	TGTGCCAGCAGCCCTGGGGGACAGGGGGCGCGAGAGCAGTACTTC	CASSPGGQGAREQYF
TRBV7-2	TRBJ1-3	TRBD1	many	TGTGCCAGCAGCCCTGGGACAGGCGGAAACACCATATATTTT	CASSPGTGGNTIYF
TRBV4-2	TRBJ2-6	TRBD1	few	TGTGCCAGCAGCCAAGAGCTTCGGACAGGGAGCTCTGGGGCCAACGTCCTGACTTTC	CASSQELRTGSSGANVLTF
TRBV10-3	TRBJ2-7	.	many	TGTGCCATCAAAAACCGGGACCAAGCATACGAGCAGTACTTC	CAIKNRDQAYEQYF
TRBV20-1	TRBJ1-6	.	few	TGCTCCTCAAGGGAACCGAGCTCCTATAATTCACCCCTCCACTTT	CSSREPSSYNSPLHF
TRBV6-6	TRBJ2-5	TRBD2	.	TGTGCCAGCAGCCCCCCGGGGGGTTGGAGGGAGACCCAGTACTTC	CASSPPGGWRETQYF
TRBV11-2	TRBJ2-7	TRBD2	.	TGTGCCAGCAGCCCCCCGGGTGAGACTAGCGGGAGCTACGAGCAGTACTTC	CASSPPGETSGSYEQYF
TRBV9	TRBJ1-3	.	.	TGTGCCAGCAGCCGCTCCGCATTTAGAAACACCATATATTTT	CASSRSAFRNTIYF
TRBV6-5	TRBJ2-5	.	.	TGTGCCAGCAGTGAGGGACACCGCCAAGAGACCCAGTACTTC	CASSEGHRQETQYF
TRBV7-9	TRBJ2-7	.	many	TGTGCCAGCAGCAGTGCATCGGGGTATCGCGAGCAGTACTTC	CASSSASGYREQYF
TRBV29-1	TRBJ1-2	.	.	TGCAGCGTTGAAGAGAGGAGCTCTGGAAACACCTTC	CSVEERSSGNTF
TRBV7-9	TRBJ2-3	TRBD1	few	TGTGCCAGCAGCGTCCCCCAGGGGGCTGGTACAGATACGCAGTATTTT	CASSVPQGAGTDTQYF
TRBV5-1	TRBJ1-2	.	.	TGCGCCAGCAGCGTTGAATCTGGAGGGCAGGGCTATGGCTACACCTTC	CASSVESGGQGYGYTF
TRBV15	TRBJ1-2	.	.	TGTGCCACCAGCGTTGAGAACAGGAGCTATGGCTACACCTTC	CATSVENRSYGYTF
TRBV2	TRBJ1-2	.	many	TGTGCCAGCAGCGAGGGACCGACGAGGGGCTACACCTTC	CASSEGPTRGYTF
TRBV15	TRBJ2-5	.	many	TGTGCCACCAGCAGAGGAGTTGGGGGAAACCAAGAGACCCAGTACTTC	CATSRGVGGNQETQYF
TRBV7-2	TRBJ2-7	TRBD2	many	TGTGCCAGCAGCTTAGAGCGGGGACTGTCCTACGAGCAGTACTTC	CASSLERGLSYEQYF
TRBV10-2	TRBJ2-5	.	many	TGCGCCAGCAGTCGACAGCAAGAGACCCAGTACTTC	CASSRQQETQYF
TRBV24-1	TRBJ2-5	.	few	TGTGCCACCAGTGCGGGGATAGAGACCCAGTACTTC	CATSAGIETQYF
TRBV9	TRBJ2-7	.	.	TGTGCCAGCAGCGTAGGGTGGGGCGGACATCCTTACGAGCAGTACTTC	CASSVGWGGHPYEQYF
TRBV7-6	TRBJ2-7	TRBD2	many	TGTGCCAGCAGCTTACAGGCGGCTAGCGGGGGGTACGAGCAGTACTTC	CASSLQAASGGYEQYF
TRBV20-1	TRBJ1-2	.	once	TGCAGTGCTAGCTCGGAGGGGGGGGATGGCTACACCTTC	CSASSEGGDGYTF
TRBV7-2	TRBJ1-3	.	many	TGTGCCAGCAGCTACTCTGGAAACACCATATATTTT	CASSYSGNTIYF
TRBV7-3	TRBJ2-3	TRBD1	.	TGTGCCAGCAGCTTAGGACAGGTGGCAGATACGCAGTATTTT	CASSLGQVADTQYF
TRBV2	TRBJ1-5	.	once	TGTGCCAGCAGCCTGAGAGCGGATCAGCCCCAGCATTTT	CASSLRADQPQHF
TRBV7-9	TRBJ1-2	.	once	TGTGCCAGCAGCGGTTATACGGGACGGAACTATGGCTACACCTTC	CASSGYTGRNYGYTF
TRBV20-1	TRBJ2-7	.	.	TGCAGTGCTAGTCGTCGGGGAGACGAGCAGTACTTC	CSASRRGDEQYF
TRBV10-3	TRBJ1-2	.	many	TGTGCCATCAGTGTCCCCACGACAGGCCTGAACTATGGCTACACCTTC	CAISVPTTGLNYGYTF
TRBV19	TRBJ1-2	.	.	TGTGCTAGAGATGGAAGACCGGGACAAAACTATGGCTACACCTTC	CARDGRPGQNYGYTF
TRBV10-3	TRBJ1-2	.	many	TGTGCCATCAGGGAGGGTCTAGACTATGGCTACACCTTC	CAIREGLDYGYTF
TRBV7-2	TRBJ1-1	.	.	TGTGCCTGGAGTGTACGAGGGGGATTGGGGACTGAAGCTTTCTTT	CAWSVRGGLGTEAFF
TRBV29-1	TRBJ2-3	TRBD1	.	TGCAGCTCAAGGCAGGGGGCTCGGGCAGATACGCAGTATTTT	CSSRQGARADTQYF
TRBV2	TRBJ1-4	.	.	TGTGCCAGCAGTGAGTCACCAGGGGAAAAACTGTTTTTT	CASSESPGEKLFF
TRBV7-9	TRBJ2-2	.	.	TGTGCCAGCAGCCCGAACTTGGGGGAGCTGTTTTTT	CASSPNLGELFF
TRBV24-1	TRBJ1-5	.	.	TGTGCCACCAGTAAACCCCACATCTTTAGTAATCAGCCCCAGCATTTT	CATSKPHIFSNQPQHF
TRBV20-1	TRBJ2-7	.	few	TGCAGTGCTAACTGGAGGGGTGGGTACGAGCAGTACTTC	CSANWRGGYEQYF
TRBV10-3	TRBJ1-1	.	.	TGTGCCAGCACGAAGGGGGGGACTGAAGCTTTCTTT	CASTKGGTEAFF
TRBV7-2	TRBJ1-3	.	few	TGTGCCAGCAGCCGAAGTTCGAACTCTGGAAACACCATATATTTT	CASSRSSNSGNTIYF